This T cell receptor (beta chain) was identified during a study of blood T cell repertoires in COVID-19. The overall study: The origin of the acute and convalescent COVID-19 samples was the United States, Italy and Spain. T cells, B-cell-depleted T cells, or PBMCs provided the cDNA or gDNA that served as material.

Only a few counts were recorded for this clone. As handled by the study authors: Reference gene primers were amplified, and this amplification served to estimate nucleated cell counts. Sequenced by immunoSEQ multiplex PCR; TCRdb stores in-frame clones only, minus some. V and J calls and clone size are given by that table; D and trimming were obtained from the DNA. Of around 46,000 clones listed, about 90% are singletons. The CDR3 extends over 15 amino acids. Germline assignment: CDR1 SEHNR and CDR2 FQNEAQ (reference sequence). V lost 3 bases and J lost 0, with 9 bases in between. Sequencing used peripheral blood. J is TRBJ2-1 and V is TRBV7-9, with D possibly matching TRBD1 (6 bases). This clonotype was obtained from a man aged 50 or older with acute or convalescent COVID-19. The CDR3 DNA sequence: TGTGCCAGCAGCTTCGAACAGGGCTCCTACAATGAGCAGTTCTTC. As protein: CASSFEQGSYNEQFF.